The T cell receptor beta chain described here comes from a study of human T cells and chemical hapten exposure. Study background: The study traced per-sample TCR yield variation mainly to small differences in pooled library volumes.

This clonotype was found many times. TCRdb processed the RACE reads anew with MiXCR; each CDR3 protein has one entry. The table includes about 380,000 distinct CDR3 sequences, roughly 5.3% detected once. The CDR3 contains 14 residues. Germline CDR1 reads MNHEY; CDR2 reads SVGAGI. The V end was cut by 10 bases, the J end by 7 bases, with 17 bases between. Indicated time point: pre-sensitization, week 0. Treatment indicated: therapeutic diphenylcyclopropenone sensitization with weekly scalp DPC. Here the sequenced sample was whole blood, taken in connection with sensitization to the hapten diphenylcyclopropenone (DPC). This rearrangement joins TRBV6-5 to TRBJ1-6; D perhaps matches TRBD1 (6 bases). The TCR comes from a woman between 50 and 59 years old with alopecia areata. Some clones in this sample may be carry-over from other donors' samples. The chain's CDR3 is CATAMVGGNSPLHF. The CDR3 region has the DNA TGTGCCACCGCCATGGTTGGGGGCAATTCACCCCTCCACTTT.